This T cell receptor beta chain originates from a study of blood T cell repertoires in COVID-19. Looking at the study overall: T cells, B-cell-depleted T cells, or PBMCs provided the cDNA or gDNA that served as material.

This clone was counted a single time. V was shortened by 9 bases and J by 5 bases, with 14 bases between the two germline ends. The CDR3 has 13 amino acids. Looked up from germline, CDR1 is LNHDA and CDR2 is SQIVND (reference sequence). Sequencing used immunoSEQ multiplex PCR; TCRdb keeps in-frame clones, though not all of them. The sample has roughly 80,000 clones; 70% to 85% are singletons. The source is a human donor in a cohort sampled during active COVID-19. Source material: peripheral blood. The chain has TRBV19 and TRBJ1-3, with D maybe TRBD1 (5 bases). The DNA of the CDR3 is TGTGCCAGAAGGGGAAGGATTCGAAACACCATATATTTT. Translation gives CARRGRIRNTIYF.